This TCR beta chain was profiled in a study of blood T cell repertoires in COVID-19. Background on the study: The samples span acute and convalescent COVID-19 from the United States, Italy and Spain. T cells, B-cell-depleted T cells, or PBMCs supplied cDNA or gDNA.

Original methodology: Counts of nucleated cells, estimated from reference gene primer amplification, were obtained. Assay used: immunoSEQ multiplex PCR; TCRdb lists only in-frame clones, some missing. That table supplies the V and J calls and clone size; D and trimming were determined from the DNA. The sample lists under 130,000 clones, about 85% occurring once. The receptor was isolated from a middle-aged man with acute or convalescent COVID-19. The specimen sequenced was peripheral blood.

In DNA, the CDR3 is TGTGCCAGTAGTGGTCGAACCAGGGCATGGCAGTTCTTC. Encoded protein: CASSGRTRAWQFF. This chain uses TRBV19 with TRBJ2-1; a weak D match, TRBD1 (5 bases). Trimming left V 5 bases short and J 12 bases short, with 17 bases between. This CDR3 has 13 residues. CDR1 and CDR2 (germline): LNHDA, SQIVND (reference sequence). Full variable domain (remainder filled in from reference TRBV19 and TRBJ2-1): DGGITQSPKYLFRKEGQNVTLSCEQNLNHDAMYWYRQDPGQGLRLIYYSQIVNDFQKGDIAEGYSVSREKKESFPLTVTSAQKNPTAFYLCASSGRTRAWQFFGPGTRLTVL.